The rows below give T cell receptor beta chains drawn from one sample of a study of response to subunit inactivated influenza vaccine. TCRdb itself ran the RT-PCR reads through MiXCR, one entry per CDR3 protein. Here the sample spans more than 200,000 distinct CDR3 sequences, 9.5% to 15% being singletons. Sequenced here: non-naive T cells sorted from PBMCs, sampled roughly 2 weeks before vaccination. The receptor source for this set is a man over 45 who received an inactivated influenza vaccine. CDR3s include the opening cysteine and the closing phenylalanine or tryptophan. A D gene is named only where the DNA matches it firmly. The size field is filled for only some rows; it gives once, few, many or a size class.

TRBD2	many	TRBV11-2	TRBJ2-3	TGTGCCAGCAGCTTAGATGGGCGTGGGACTAGCTGGGCAGATACGCAGTATTTT	CASSLDGRGTSWADTQYF
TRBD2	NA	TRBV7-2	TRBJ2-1	TGTGCCAGCAGCTTTAGCGGGGCGGGAAATGAGCAGTTCTTC	CASSFSGAGNEQFF
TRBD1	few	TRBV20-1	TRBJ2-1	TGCAGTGCTAGGGGACAGGGGGCTACCGATGAGCAGTTCTTC	CSARGQGATDEQFF
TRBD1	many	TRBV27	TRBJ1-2	TGTGCCAGCAGTTTCCTCACCGGGACAGGGGGTTCCTATGGCTACACCTTC	CASSFLTGTGGSYGYTF
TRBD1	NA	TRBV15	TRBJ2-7	TGTGCCACCTCCCGGGACAGGCGAACCTACGAGCAGTACTTC	CATSRDRRTYEQYF
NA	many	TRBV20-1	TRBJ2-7	TGCAGTGCTAGACGGTTAGGGGGCTACGAGCAGTACTTC	CSARRLGGYEQYF
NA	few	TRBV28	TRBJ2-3	TGTGCCAGCAGTTTATTGGATTTAGGGGAGACAGATACGCAGTATTTT	CASSLLDLGETDTQYF
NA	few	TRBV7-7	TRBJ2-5	TGTGCTAGCAGCTTAACGAGGGGGGGGGGCCTAGAGACCCAGTACTTC	CASSLTRGGGLETQYF
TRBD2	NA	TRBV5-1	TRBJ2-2	TGCGCCAGCAGCGTGACTAGCCGTGGAGGCGGGGAGCTGTTTTTT	CASSVTSRGGGELFF
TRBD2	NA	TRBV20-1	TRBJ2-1	TGCAGTGCGTACCGGGCGGGAGGCGGGAGTGAGCAGTTCTTC	CSAYRAGGGSEQFF
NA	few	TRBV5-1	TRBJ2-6	TGCGCCAGCAGCTTTGTGACAGGTGGTAGGGGGGCCAACGTCCTGACTTTC	CASSFVTGGRGANVLTF
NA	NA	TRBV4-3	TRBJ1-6	TGCGCCAGCAGCCAAGATGGGCACCGGAATTCACCCCTCCACTTT	CASSQDGHRNSPLHF
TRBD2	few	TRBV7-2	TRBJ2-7	TGTGCCAGCAGCTTAGCTATAGCGGGAGGGCCCTACGAGCAGTACTTC	CASSLAIAGGPYEQYF
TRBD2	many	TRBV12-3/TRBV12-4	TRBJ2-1	TGTGCCAGCACAACTAGCGGGGGCCGCGGTGAGCAGTTCTTC	CASTTSGGRGEQFF
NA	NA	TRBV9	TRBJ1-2	TGTGCCAGCAGCGTAGCTACGTACTATGGCTACACCTTC	CASSVATYYGYTF
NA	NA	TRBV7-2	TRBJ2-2	TGTGCCAGCAGCTTCGATAGCTGGAGTAGCACCGGGGAGCTGTTTTTT	CASSFDSWSSTGELFF
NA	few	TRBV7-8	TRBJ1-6	TGTGCCAGCAGCTGGGAGACAGGCTATAATTCACCCCTCCACTTT	CASSWETGYNSPLHF
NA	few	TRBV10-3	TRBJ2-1	TGTGCCATCAGGAAAGGACAGATGAGCTCCTACAATGAGCAGTTCTTC	CAIRKGQMSSYNEQFF
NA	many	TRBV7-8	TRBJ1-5	TGTGCCAGCAGCTTAGCGCGCAATAGCAATCAGCCCCAGCATTTT	CASSLARNSNQPQHF
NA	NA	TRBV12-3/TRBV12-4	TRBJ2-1	TGTGCCAGCAGTTTAGATGGAATCCGGGGGACGGAGACGTATGAGCAGTTCTTC	CASSLDGIRGTETYEQFF
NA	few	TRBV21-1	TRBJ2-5	TGTGCCAGCAGCAAAGAGGGGGGGGGCCCCCAAGAGACCCAGTACTTC	CASSKEGGGPQETQYF
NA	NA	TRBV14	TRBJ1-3	TGTGCCAGCAGGGGGCCGGACTCTGGAAACACCATATATTTT	CASRGPDSGNTIYF
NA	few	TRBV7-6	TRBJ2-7	TGTGCCAGCAGCTTAGCGACACAAAACGAGCAGTACTTC	CASSLATQNEQYF
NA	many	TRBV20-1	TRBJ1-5	TGCAGTGCTAGGAGGGAGGGAGGGAGCAATCAGCCCCAGCATTTT	CSARREGGSNQPQHF
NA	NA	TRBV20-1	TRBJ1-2	TGCAGTGCTAGAGATATCCAGACTAACTATGGCTACACCTTC	CSARDIQTNYGYTF
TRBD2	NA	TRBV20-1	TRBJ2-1	TGCAGTGCTAGATTTAGCGGGGTTTACAATGAGCAGTTCTTC	CSARFSGVYNEQFF
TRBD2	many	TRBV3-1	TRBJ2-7	TGTGCCAGCAGCCAAGGTGCGGGAGGGGCCTACGAGCAGTACTTC	CASSQGAGGAYEQYF
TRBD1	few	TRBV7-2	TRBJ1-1	TGTGCCAGCAGCTCCCGACAGGGACCTACTGAAGCTTTCTTT	CASSSRQGPTEAFF
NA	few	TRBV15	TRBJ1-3	TGTGCCACCAGCAATAGACACAACACCATATATTTT	CATSNRHNTIYF
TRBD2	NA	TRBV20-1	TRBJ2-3	TGCAGTGCTACGGATTTCTTAGCGGGAGGGCCTTATACGCAGTATTTT	CSATDFLAGGPYTQYF
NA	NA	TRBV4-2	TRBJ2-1	TGTGCCAGCAGCCAAGGTGGGATTAGGCGAGACAATGAGCAGTTCTTC	CASSQGGIRRDNEQFF
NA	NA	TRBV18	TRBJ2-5	TGTGGCAGCTCACCAACAGCCGGGGAGACCCAGTACTTC	CGSSPTAGETQYF
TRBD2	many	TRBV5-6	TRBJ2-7	TGTGCCAGCAGCTTGAAGGGACTAGGCTACGAGCAGTACTTC	CASSLKGLGYEQYF
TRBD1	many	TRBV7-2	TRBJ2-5	TGTGCCAGCAGCCCTGGACAGGGGGCAAAGACCCAGTACTTC	CASSPGQGAKTQYF
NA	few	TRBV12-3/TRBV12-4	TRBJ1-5	TGTGCCAGCAGTCCCGGGAGCCCAAATCAGCCCCAGCATTTT	CASSPGSPNQPQHF
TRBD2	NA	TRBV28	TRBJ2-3	TGTGCCAGCAGTTCGCTGAGAAGCGGGAGGAATGAGGATACGCAGTATTTT	CASSSLRSGRNEDTQYF
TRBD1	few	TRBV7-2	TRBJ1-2	TGTGCCAGCAGCGCGGACAGGGGGCAGGGCTACACCTTC	CASSADRGQGYTF
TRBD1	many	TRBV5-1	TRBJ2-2	TGCGCCAGCACCGGGACAGCGAACACCGGGGAGCTGTTTTTT	CASTGTANTGELFF
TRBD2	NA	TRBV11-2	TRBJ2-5	TGTGCCAGCGGGAGGGGTGGAACCCTTCAAGAGACCCAGTACTTC	CASGRGGTLQETQYF
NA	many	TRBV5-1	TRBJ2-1	TGCGCCAGCTTTCCGGGTATGGGTTACAATGAGCAGTTCTTC	CASFPGMGYNEQFF